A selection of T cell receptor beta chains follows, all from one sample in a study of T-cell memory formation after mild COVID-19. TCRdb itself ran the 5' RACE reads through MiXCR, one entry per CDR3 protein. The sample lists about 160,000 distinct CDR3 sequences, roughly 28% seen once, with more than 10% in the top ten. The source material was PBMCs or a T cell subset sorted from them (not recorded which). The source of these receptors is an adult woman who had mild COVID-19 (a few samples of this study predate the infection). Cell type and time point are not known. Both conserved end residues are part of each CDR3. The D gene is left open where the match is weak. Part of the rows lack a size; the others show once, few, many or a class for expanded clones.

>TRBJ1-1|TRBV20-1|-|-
TGCAGTGCCCAAATTCTGGGGAAGAACACTGAAGCTTTCTTT
CSAQILGKNTEAFF
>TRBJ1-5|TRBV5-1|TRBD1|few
TGCGCCAGCAGCTGGACAGGAGGTCAGCCCCAGCATTTT
CASSWTGGQPQHF
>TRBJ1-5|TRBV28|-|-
TGTGCCAGCAGCCCATTCCGGGAAGGCCTACGATCAGCGACCCAGCATTTT
CASSPFREGLRSATQHF
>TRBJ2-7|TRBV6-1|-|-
TGTGCCAGCAGCGACCCTCCACGGGGGGAGCAGTACTTC
CASSDPPRGEQYF
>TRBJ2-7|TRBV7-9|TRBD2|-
TGTGCCAGCACCTCGGGGGGGAGAACTACCGAGCAGTACTTC
CASTSGGRTTEQYF
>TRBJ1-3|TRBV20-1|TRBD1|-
TGCAGTGCTAAGGACAGGGCCGCTGGAAACACCATATATTTT
CSAKDRAAGNTIYF
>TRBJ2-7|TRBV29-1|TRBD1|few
TGCAGCGTTTACGGGACAGGGGTCCACGAGCAGTACTTC
CSVYGTGVHEQYF
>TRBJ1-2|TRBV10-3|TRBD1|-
TGTGCCACCAGGGACAGAGACTCCGGGGAGGATGGCTACACCTTC
CATRDRDSGEDGYTF
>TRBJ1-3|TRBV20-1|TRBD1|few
TGCAGTGCTGCTCTCCCGGGACAGGGGATTGGGAACACCATATATTTT
CSAALPGQGIGNTIYF
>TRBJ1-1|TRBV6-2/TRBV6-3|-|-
TGTGCCAGCAGCTACCCGGACACTGAAGCTTTCTTT
CASSYPDTEAFF